What follows are 32 T cell receptor beta chains derived from one specimen sequenced in a study of T cell clones after liver transplantation. Method: immunoSEQ multiplex PCR; TCRdb's copy keeps in-frame clones and lacks some. The sample comprises about 60,000 clones, about 64% of which are singletons, and 15% rests with the top ten. The material sequenced was CD4+ T cells from blood, taken before liver transplant. All receptors come from a human donor who received a liver transplant.

V and J are TRBV7-2 and TRBJ1-1; TRBD1 agrees at 8 bases. V lost 5 bases and J lost 6; bases outside the gene matches: 11. The germline V gene has CDR1 SGHTA and CDR2 FQGNSA. This CDR3 spans 15 amino acids. CDR3 DNA: TGTGCCAGCAGCCTAAGGACAGGGAGGGGCTCTGAAGCTTTCTTT. It yields the protein CASSLRTGRGSEAFF.

The chain recombines TRBV5-8 with TRBJ2-2; TRBD1 is a possible D gene (6 bases). V shed 0 bases and J shed 3 bases, with 12 bases lying between them. Per germline, CDR1 SGHTS and CDR2 YDEGEE. The CDR3 is 16 amino acids. CDR3 in DNA: TGTGCCAGCAGCTTGGTCCGGACAGCATACACCGGGGAGCTGTTTTTT. It yields the protein CASSLVRTAYTGELFF.

The CDR3 sequence is CASSVTSGGGETQYF. The CDR3 DNA sequence: TGTGCCAGCAGCGTAACTAGCGGGGGGGGTGAGACCCAGTACTTC. The J gene is TRBJ2-5, the V gene TRBV9; 13 bases are a match to TRBD2. The CDR3 is 15 amino acids. Unmatched junction bases numbered 2, after V lost 1 base and J lost 5 bases. Germline V gene sequence: CDR1 SGDLS, CDR2 YYNGEE.

The gene calls are TRBV6-1 and TRBJ2-1; TRBD2 aligns across 8 bases. The germline V gene encodes CDR1 MNHNS and CDR2 SASEGT. J lost 0 bases, V lost 6 bases, and 4 bases had no gene match. The CDR3 contains 15 residues. CDR3 loop: CASRLTSDSYNEQFF. The CDR3 nucleotides are TGTGCCAGCAGACTGACTAGCGACTCCTACAATGAGCAGTTCTTC.

The J gene is TRBJ2-3, the V gene TRBV11-2, with TRBD1 matching 11 bases. This CDR3 contains 16 residues. Germline V lookup: CDR1 SGHAT, CDR2 FQNNGV. The J segment lost 1 base and the V segment lost 6 bases, leaving 6 bases of the junction unmatched. CDR3: CASSTGTGGGTDTQYF. The DNA for the CDR3 is TGTGCCAGCAGTACCGGGACAGGGGGAGGCACAGATACGCAGTATTTT.

This chain joins TRBV2 and TRBJ1-2; tentatively, D is TRBD1 (6 bases). Germline-derived CDR1 and CDR2 are SNHLY and FYNNEI. V lost 3 bases to trimming and J lost 3 bases, with 8 bases between them. This CDR3 has 13 residues. In DNA form, the CDR3 reads TGTGCCAGCAGTGACACAGGGTACTATGGCTACACCTTC. It yields the protein CASSDTGYYGYTF.

This clone appeared once. The genes are TRBV19 and TRBJ2-7; D is perhaps TRBD1 (5 bases). Germline V gene lookup returns CDR1 LNHDA and CDR2 SQIVND (reference sequence). The V end was cut by 3 bases, the J end by 0 bases, with 12 bases between. The CDR3 consists of 15 residues. In DNA form, the CDR3 reads TGTGCCAGTAGTATCGGTCAGGGCGGCTCCTACGAGCAGTACTTC. This sequence encodes CASSIGQGGSYEQYF.

The chain links TRBV6-1 to TRBJ1-4; TRBD1 might be the D (5 bases). Germline V lookup: CDR1 MNHNS, CDR2 SASEGT. This CDR3 contains 14 residues. V lost 3 bases to trimming and J lost 8 bases, with 13 bases between them. DNA for the CDR3: TGTGCCAGCAGTGATAGTCAGGGCGGAGAAAAACTGTTTTTT. Protein: CASSDSQGGEKLFF.

The CDR3 DNA is TGTGCCAGCACCCGGAGGGCTTCTAACTATGGCTACACCTTC. Its translation is CASTRRASNYGYTF. J is TRBJ1-2 and V is TRBV5-6; D remains ambiguous. The V end was cut by 6 bases, the J end by 0 bases, with 12 bases between. Germline CDR1 and CDR2: SGHDT and YYEEEE. There are 14 residues in the CDR3.

This clone was seen more than once but under ten times. The rearrangement uses TRBV5-1 and TRBJ2-3; D possibly corresponds to TRBD1 (6 bases). The CDR3 consists of 14 residues. V was clipped by 7 bases and J by 2 bases, with 14 bases between them. Germline CDR1 and CDR2: SGHRS and YFSETQ. The CDR3 DNA reads as TGCGCCAGCGGACAGTGGAGCTTCACAGATACGCAGTATTTT. Translation: CASGQWSFTDTQYF.

This clone was counted a single time. The chain links TRBV21-1 to TRBJ1-1; the table's D call, TRBD1, was not checked against the DNA. TRBV21-1 is an annotated pseudogene. The CDR3 contains 16 residues. The CDR3 nucleotides are TGTGCCAGCAGCGCGCGCTCGACAGGGGCCGGCACTGAAGCTTTCTTT. This encodes CASSARSTGAGTEAFF.

This rearrangement joins TRBV6-1 to TRBJ2-7; TRBD1 matches at 9 bases. The germline CDR1 and CDR2 sequences are MNHNS and SASEGT. CDR3 size: 15 residues. With V trimmed by 4 bases and J by 4 bases, 8 bases remained unmatched. CDR3 nucleotides: TGTGCCAGCAGTGTAACACAGGGGGCGTATTACGAGCAGTACTTC. This gives the protein CASSVTQGAYYEQYF.

This clone was seen many times. DNA of the CDR3: TGTGCCAGCAGTGAAGGACAGGGTCGTCTTAGCAATCAGCCCCAGCATTTT. This translates into CASSEGQGRLSNQPQHF. This chain uses TRBV6-1 with TRBJ1-5; 7 bases are shared with TRBD1. Per the germline V gene, CDR1 is MNHNS and CDR2 is SASEGT. CDR3 size: 17 residues. The trim removed 1 base at V and 0 bases at J, leaving 6 bases unmatched.

J is TRBJ2-1 and V is TRBV9, with D possibly TRBD1 on 5 matching bases. Trimming cost V 7 bases and J 5 bases, with 13 bases left between them. Germline V CDR1 and CDR2: SGDLS, YYNGEE. The CDR3 has 13 residues. The CDR3 reads CASSLEQDNEQFF. The CDR3 DNA follows: TGTGCCAGCTCTTTGGAACAGGACAATGAGCAGTTCTTC. The full variable domain, with the rest looked up from reference TRBV9 and TRBJ2-1, is DSGVTQTPKHLITATGQRVTLRCSPRSGDLSVYWYQQSLDQGLQFLIQYYNGEERAKGNILERFSAQQFPDLHSELNLSSLELGDSALYFCASSLEQDNEQFFGPGTRLTVL.

The genes are TRBV15 and TRBJ1-6; 8 positions match TRBD1. The length of the CDR3 is 15 residues. J was trimmed by 7 bases and V by 0 bases; bases with no gene match: 2. Per the germline V gene, CDR1 is LNHNV and CDR2 is YYDKDF (reference sequence). The CDR3 reads CATSREAGGNSPLHF. DNA of the CDR3: TGTGCCACCAGCAGAGAGGCAGGGGGCAATTCACCCCTCCACTTT.

This chain joins TRBV6-5 and TRBJ1-2; D unclear. From germline, CDR1 is MNHEY and CDR2 SVGAGI. The CDR3 extends over 14 amino acids. V lost 2 bases, J lost 6 bases, and 13 bases lay in between. CDR3 sequence: CASSYLNGINGYTF. DNA for the CDR3: TGTGCCAGCAGTTACCTGAACGGGATTAATGGCTACACCTTC.

As concerns this clone: Here the CDR3 omits its conserved ending phenylalanine or tryptophan, so a read error is the likely source. No DNA is shown, since the ends of the CDR3 on it are uncertain; the CDR3 is the one TCRdb lists. The chain recombines TRBV14 with TRBJ1-1; the D segment call TRBD1 is taken from the table without a DNA check. Germline CDR1 is SGHDN and CDR2 is FVKESK. The CDR3 is 14 residues long, ends included. The CDR3 loop is CASSRLSEGGADFS.

This clone was seen many times. The chain carries TRBV7-3 and TRBJ2-5; TRBD1 might be the D (5 bases). The CDR3 length is 13 residues. Germline V gene data show CDR1 as SGHTA and CDR2 as FQGTGA. The V and J ends lost 5 bases and 5 bases respectively, with 12 bases between them. CDR3: CASSPTVQETQYF. In DNA form, the CDR3 reads TGTGCCAGCAGCCCGACAGTCCAGGAGACCCAGTACTTC.

J is TRBJ2-5 and V is TRBV2, with D uncertain. CDR3 size: 13 residues. Germline V gene data show CDR1 as SNHLY and CDR2 as FYNNEI. Trimming cost V 8 bases and J 1 base, with 11 bases left between them. CDR3 loop: CASHFSIQETQYF. The CDR3 DNA sequence: TGTGCCAGCCATTTTTCCATCCAAGAGACCCAGTACTTC.

This clone was detected once. This rearrangement joins TRBV9 to TRBJ2-3; D gene ambiguous. Germline V gene sequence: CDR1 SGDLS, CDR2 YYNGEE. This CDR3 region has 15 residues. V lost 7 bases to trimming and J lost 0 bases, with 15 bases between them. The CDR3 spells CASARWSSSTDTQYF. The CDR3 DNA follows: TGTGCCAGCGCCCGGTGGAGTTCTAGCACAGATACGCAGTATTTT.

This clone was detected a few times. The chain links TRBV28 to TRBJ1-4; 8 nucleotides match TRBD1. The CDR3 is made up of 17 amino acids. Germline CDR1 reads MDHEN; CDR2 reads SYDVKM. V shed 4 bases and J 8 bases; nucleotides not matched to a gene: 15. CDR3 coding DNA: TGTGCCAGCAGTTCGACAGGGGACGGTCTATTGGGCGAAAAACTGTTTTTT. This translates into CASSSTGDGLLGEKLFF.

This clone was counted between two and nine times. The rearrangement joins TRBV5-1 to TRBJ1-1; 8 bases match TRBD1. CDR3 length: 17 residues. CDR1 is SGHRS and CDR2 is YFSETQ in the germline V gene. Trimming at V came to 2 bases and at J to 6 bases, leaving 15 bases not matched to a gene. The CDR3, as DNA: TGCGCCAGCAGCTTATCAACTACAGGGGGATTTTTGCCTGAAGCTTTCTTT. Its translation is CASSLSTTGGFLPEAFF.

The chain employs TRBV6-4 and TRBJ1-6; 11 bases align to TRBD1. Germline CDR1 MRHNA, CDR2 SNTAGT. The CDR3 consists of 20 residues. V gave up 4 bases and J gave up 6 bases; unmatched junction bases: 17. CDR3 amino acids: CASSAGGDTRDRGGNSPLHF. In DNA, the CDR3 is TGTGCCAGCAGTGCGGGGGGGGACACCCGGGACAGGGGGGGTAATTCACCCCTCCACTTT.

The V gene is TRBV7-8, the J gene TRBJ1-3; weak D call: TRBD1 (5 bases). This CDR3 is built from 14 residues. Germline assignment: CDR1 SGHVS and CDR2 FQNEAQ. The V end was cut by 2 bases, the J end by 4 bases, with 9 bases between. CDR3 region: CASSLQGTGNTIYF. The CDR3 DNA follows: TGTGCCAGCAGCTTACAGGGTACCGGAAACACCATATATTTT.

The chain uses TRBV21-1 and TRBJ1-2; TRBD1, as called in the table, went unchecked against the DNA. TRBV21-1 constitutes a pseudogene. This CDR3 comprises 14 residues. Here the CDR3 reads CASSKAGGLYGYTF. DNA for the CDR3: TGTGCCAGCAGCAAAGCAGGGGGCCTCTATGGCTACACCTTC.

This clone was recorded only once. J is TRBJ2-7 and V is TRBV4-2; 7 positions match TRBD1. The V gene's germline CDR1 is LGHNA and CDR2 YNFKEQ. This CDR3 is 15 amino acids long. V gave up 4 bases and J gave up 2 bases; unmatched junction bases: 8. CDR3 DNA sequence: TGTGCCAGCAGCCCAATAGGGGACAGAACCTACGAGCAGTACTTC. Translating gives CASSPIGDRTYEQYF.

V is TRBV6-4 and J is TRBJ2-1; the match to TRBD2 covers 12 bases. The ends lost 8 bases at V and 9 bases at J; junction bases unmatched: 8. The CDR3 has 14 amino acids. Germline CDR1 is MRHNA and CDR2 is SNTAGT. The CDR3: CASRPSGGASEQFF. CDR3 in DNA: TGTGCCAGCCGTCCTAGCGGGGGGGCAAGTGAGCAGTTCTTC.

This clone was detected only a few times. This chain connects TRBV29-1 to TRBJ2-1, with TRBD1 matching 8 bases. Trimming took 5 bases from V and 5 from J; bases not matched to a gene: 8. From germline, CDR1 is SQVTM and CDR2 ANQGSEA. This CDR3 comprises 14 residues. CDR3 loop: CSVRDRGFDNEQFF. The CDR3 bases are TGCAGCGTTCGAGACAGGGGTTTCGACAATGAGCAGTTCTTC.

V usage is TRBV19 and J usage is TRBJ2-1; 7 nucleotides agree with TRBD2. Germline V gene data show CDR1 as LNHDA and CDR2 as SQIVND (reference sequence). V dropped 6 bases and J dropped 10; count of bases not matched to a gene: 9. The CDR3 covers 13 residues. CDR3 in amino acids: CASSDRLAREQFF. In DNA form, the CDR3 reads TGTGCCAGTAGCGACAGACTAGCCCGGGAGCAGTTCTTC.

CDR3 bases: TGCGCCAGCAGCAGAGGGGGGGTGAACACTGAAGCTTTCTTT. Translating it yields CASSRGGVNTEAFF. The chain uses TRBV4-1 and TRBJ1-1; tentatively, D is TRBD1 (6 bases). The CDR3 covers 14 residues. Germline CDR1 reads MGHRA; CDR2 reads YSYEKL. The V end was cut by 5 bases, the J end by 0 bases, with 10 bases between.

The rearrangement joins TRBV11-2 to TRBJ2-1; 7 positions agree with TRBD1. V gave up 4 bases and J gave up 3 bases; unmatched junction bases: 3. The germline gives CDR1 SGHAT, CDR2 FQNNGV. The CDR3 sequence is 14 residues long. The CDR3 region is CASSSYRGYNEQFF. DNA of the CDR3: TGTGCCAGCAGCTCCTACAGGGGCTACAATGAGCAGTTCTTC.

This rearrangement joins TRBV9 to TRBJ2-1; no clear D gene. Germline V lookup: CDR1 SGDLS, CDR2 YYNGEE. V shed 3 bases and J shed 8 bases, with 18 bases lying between them. CDR3 length: 15 residues. CDR3 bases: TGTGCCAGCAGCGCAGCGAGGAGTGGTAAGGATGAGCAGTTCTTC. It codes for CASSAARSGKDEQFF.